The present T cell receptor (beta chain) was sequenced within a study of response to subunit inactivated influenza vaccine. General study results and limits: Each seasonal flu vaccination may recruit only limited new T cells, authors suggested.

About this clonotype itself: Antigen unknown.

This CDR3 spans 14 amino acids. The junction had 5 bases not matched to a gene; V was cut back by 4 bases and J by 7 bases. CDR1 and CDR2 (germline): MGHRA, YSYEKL. TCRdb called the RT-PCR reads again in MiXCR, with one record for every CDR3 protein. Altogether approximately 250,000 distinct CDR3 sequences are present, 9% to 15% being singletons, with the ten largest covering approximately 8.3%. The rearrangement uses TRBV4-1 and TRBJ2-1; 9 bases fit TRBD1. The sample here was non-naive T cells sorted from PBMCs, taken roughly 2 weeks before vaccination. The clonotype was recovered from a man aged 45-65 years who received an inactivated influenza vaccine. The CDR3 sequence is CASSLGTGWNEQFF. In nucleotides, the CDR3 is TGCGCCAGCAGCCTGGGGACAGGGTGGAATGAGCAGTTCTTC.